These 17 T cell receptor beta chains came from one sample sequenced in a study of blood T cells in healthy people across ages. PCR was performed a second time for 7 to 11 cycles using a sample-barcoded 5' primer and a J-beta primer mix. TCRdb called the 5' RACE reads again in MiXCR, with one record for every CDR3 protein. The repertoire holds 650,000 to 900,000 distinct CDR3 sequences, with about 59% as singletons. The sequenced sample was blood. The receptors shown here come from a man younger than 45 in good health.

Concerning this clonotype itself: At one end, the junction sequence differs from germline, possibly due to a read error. The chain couples TRBV7-8 to TRBJ1-5, with 7 bases lining up with TRBD1. Germline CDR1 and CDR2: SGHVS and FQNEAQ. The CDR3 is made up of 17 amino acids. The CDR3 reads CASSVAVRTGGNQPQHF. CDR3 coding DNA: TGTGCCAGCAGCGTAGCAGTGAGAACAGGGGGCAATCAGCCCCAGCATTTT.

This clonotype is a singleton in its sample. A junction end diverges from the germline sequence, so it may reflect a read error. The gene calls are TRBV7-2 and TRBJ2-3; D remains unclear. CDR3 length: 14 residues. From germline, CDR1 is SGHTA and CDR2 FQGNSA. The CDR3 reads CVSSLGRVTDTQYF. CDR3 bases: TGTGTCAGCAGCTTAGGACGGGTTACAGATACGCAGTATTTT.

V and J are TRBV6-1 and TRBJ2-7; D is unresolved. This CDR3 has 13 residues. Trimming stripped 8 bases from V and 3 bases from J, with 14 bases between. Germline loops: CDR1 MNHNS, CDR2 SASEGT. CDR3 in amino acids: CASGYRPGYEQYF. The CDR3 DNA is TGTGCCAGCGGTTATAGGCCGGGCTACGAGCAGTACTTC.

In this sample, this clonotype turned up a few times. This sequence joins TRBV2 and TRBJ1-2, with D perhaps TRBD1 (5 bases). The CDR3 runs to 13 residues. Trimming left V 8 bases short and J 1 base short, with 11 bases between. Germline V gene sequence: CDR1 SNHLY, CDR2 FYNNEI. CDR3 bases: TGTGCCAGCCTTCGGGACGTTAACTATGGCTACACCTTC. It specifies CASLRDVNYGYTF.

The genes are TRBV28 and TRBJ2-7; 7 bases agree with TRBD1. CDR3 length equals 16 residues. CDR1 and CDR2 from the germline V gene are MDHEN and SYDVKM. Germline trimming cut 3 bases from V and 2 bases from J; bases unmatched to any gene: 10. The CDR3 here is CASSFSRRTGAYEQYF. The CDR3 nucleotides are TGTGCCAGCAGTTTTTCCCGGAGGACAGGAGCCTACGAGCAGTACTTC.

J is TRBJ2-2 and V is TRBV7-2; D might be TRBD2 (7 bases). In germline, CDR1 is SGHTA, CDR2 FQGNSA. The CDR3 contains 16 residues. The ends were cut back, 3 bases at V and 2 bases at J, with 13 bases in the middle. CDR3 nucleotide sequence: TGTGCCAGCAGCTTTGAGGGGGGGCATAACACCGGGGAGCTGTTTTTT. Protein: CASSFEGGHNTGELFF.

This rearrangement joins TRBV27 to TRBJ2-1, with a possible D match to TRBD1 (6 bases). Matching the DNA end better, TRBJ2-7 makes the J call doubtful. Germline V lookup: CDR1 MNHEY, CDR2 SMNVEV (reference sequence). This CDR3 has 15 residues. The CDR3 spells CASSFSPQGLDEQYF. CDR3 nucleotides: TGTGCCAGCAGTTTCTCCCCGCAGGGGCTCGATGAGCAGTACTTC.

Notes on this clonotype: The junction differs from germline at one of its ends, possibly a read error. This chain joins TRBV7-8 and TRBJ2-1; D could derive from TRBD1 or TRBD2 (5 bases each). CDR1 SGHVS and CDR2 FQNEAQ come from the germline V gene. This CDR3 contains 15 residues. As DNA, the CDR3 is TGTACCAGCAGCTTACGCCGGGACCGGGGCAATGAGCAGTTCTTC. It yields the protein CTSSLRRDRGNEQFF.

The V and J genes are TRBV20-1 and TRBJ1-4, with 8 bases identical to TRBD1. V shed 0 bases and J 8 bases; nucleotides not matched to a gene: 8. Germline loops: CDR1 DFQATT, CDR2 SNEGSKA (reference sequence). This CDR3 has 15 amino acids. The CDR3, as DNA: TGCAGTGCTAGAGATCCGGCAGGGGGCCGGGAAAAACTGTTTTTT. Translating it yields CSARDPAGGREKLFF.

The chain links TRBV2 to TRBJ1-4, with 8 bases that match TRBD1. Germline CDR1 is SNHLY and CDR2 is FYNNEI. Unmatched junction bases numbered 5, after V lost 4 bases and J lost 7 bases. The CDR3 extends over 14 amino acids. The CDR3 spells CASSVDRGREKLFF. Here the CDR3 DNA reads TGTGCCAGCAGTGTAGACAGGGGTCGTGAAAAACTGTTTTTT.

V gene TRBV5-1 combines with J gene TRBJ2-4, with 8 bases matching TRBD1. Gene TRBJ2-5 matches the end of the DNA better, so the J call may be wrong. The CDR3 extends over 16 amino acids. CDR1 and CDR2 (germline): SGHRS, YFSETQ. Here the CDR3 reads CASSLNPTGGQETQYF. The CDR3 nucleotides are TGCGCCAGCAGCTTGAATCCCACAGGGGGCCAAGAGACCCAGTACTTC.

This clonotype was picked up a small number of times. The chain couples TRBV27 to TRBJ1-6, with D possibly TRBD1 on 5 matching bases. Trimming took 1 base from V and 4 from J, leaving 8 bases between them. Germline V gene lookup returns CDR1 MNHEY and CDR2 SMNVEV (reference sequence). The CDR3 is 15 residues long. In DNA form, the CDR3 reads TGTGCCAGCAGTTTATTTCCAGGGTATAATTCACCCCTCCACTTT. This gives the protein CASSLFPGYNSPLHF.

The chain uses TRBV7-3 and TRBJ2-2; D is unclear. The CDR3 consists of 15 residues. Germline CDR1 is SGHTA and CDR2 is FQGTGA. Trimming left V 2 bases short and J 0 bases short, with 7 bases between. CDR3 DNA: TGTGCCAGCAGCTTAGTTGGGGCGAACACCGGGGAGCTGTTTTTT. Translating gives CASSLVGANTGELFF. The full variable domain, its missing parts supplied by reference TRBV7-3 and TRBJ2-2, is GAGVSQTPSNKVTEKGKYVELRCDPISGHTALYWYRQSLGQGPEFLIYFQGTGAADDSGLPNDRFFAVRPEGSVSTLKIQRTERGDSAVYLCASSLVGANTGELFFGEGSRLTVL.

This chain joins TRBV6-5 and TRBJ2-5; D may be TRBD2 (6 bases). With 2 bases removed from V and 4 bases from J, the gap between germline ends came to 11 bases. CDR1 is MNHEY, CDR2 SVGAGI, per germline. There are 14 residues in the CDR3. The CDR3 bases are TGTGCCAGCAGTTACGGGGCAGCGGGAGAGACCCAGTACTTC. Translation gives CASSYGAAGETQYF.

The chain couples TRBV27 to TRBJ2-2, with TRBD1 as a possible D gene (5 bases). This CDR3 contains 14 residues. Trimming took off 7 bases at V and 3 bases at J, with 12 bases between the two ends. In germline, CDR1 is MNHEY, CDR2 SMNVEV (reference sequence). The CDR3 bases are TGTGCCAGCAAAGGGGATTGGGACACCGGGGAGCTGTTTTTT. It is translated as CASKGDWDTGELFF.

The chain combines TRBV18 with TRBJ1-1; 8 bases map to TRBD1. This CDR3 contains 15 residues. J was trimmed by 6 bases and V by 4 bases; bases with no gene match: 10. Looked up from germline, CDR1 is KGHSH and CDR2 is LQKENI. The CDR3 is CASSLMTGDFSEAFF. For the CDR3, the DNA is TGTGCCAGCTCACTAATGACAGGGGACTTCTCTGAAGCTTTCTTT.

The rearrangement links TRBV20-1 to TRBJ2-7, with a weak D call TRBD1 (5 bases). The V gene's germline CDR1 is DFQATT and CDR2 SNEGSKA (reference sequence). The V end was cut by 3 bases, the J end by 4 bases, with 13 bases between. The CDR3 is 13 residues long. The CDR3, as DNA: TGCAGTGCTAGGTGGACCAGGGTTTACGAGCAGTACTTC. Protein sequence: CSARWTRVYEQYF.